The 9 T cell receptor beta chains given below trace back to one sample, sequenced in a study of blood T cell repertoires in COVID-19. Sequencing used immunoSEQ multiplex PCR; TCRdb keeps in-frame clones, though not all of them. Among fewer than 300,000 clones listed, roughly 91% were seen once. Source material: peripheral blood. The receptors stem from a woman aged 40 to 55 who had recovered from COVID-19.

Turning to this clone: The DNA is left out, because the CDR3 cannot be placed on it with certainty; the CDR3 is given as TCRdb lists it. This chain connects TRBV30 to TRBJ2-1; the table names TRBD2, a call not compared with the DNA. The CDR3 has 14 amino acids, counting both end residues. Germline V gene sequence: CDR1 GTSNPN, CDR2 SVGIG (reference sequence). This chain's CDR3 is CAWSVGSGSPQGFF.

The chain is built from TRBV7-2 and TRBJ2-1; 9 nucleotides align to TRBD1. The CDR3 length is 15 residues. With V trimmed by 0 bases and J by 7 bases, 4 bases remained unmatched. Looked up from germline, CDR1 is SGHTA and CDR2 is FQGNSA. CDR3 residues: CASSLARGQGNEQFF. Written as DNA, the CDR3 is TGTGCCAGCAGCTTAGCGAGGGGACAGGGAAATGAGCAGTTCTTC.

This rearrangement joins TRBV19 to TRBJ2-1, with 12 bases identical to TRBD2. This CDR3 region has 16 residues. The V segment lost 5 bases and the J segment 8 bases; nucleotides outside the gene matches: 10. Per the germline V gene, CDR1 is LNHDA and CDR2 is SQIVND (reference sequence). The CDR3 sequence: CASSPRLAGGWDEQFF. CDR3 sequence (DNA): TGTGCCAGTAGTCCCCGGCTAGCGGGAGGGTGGGATGAGCAGTTCTTC.

The rearrangement joins TRBV5-5 to TRBJ1-5; D is unclear. CDR3 length equals 14 residues. The germline CDR1 and CDR2 sequences are SGHKS and YYEKEE (reference sequence). Trimming took off 4 bases at V and 6 bases at J, with 14 bases between the two ends. CDR3 sequence (DNA): TGTGCCAGCAGCCCCCCCGGGGTGACTCAGCCCCAGCATTTT. This translates into CASSPPGVTQPQHF.

The V call is TRBV15, the J call TRBJ2-2; 7 positions match TRBD2. The CDR3 runs 17 residues. Germline V CDR1 and CDR2: LNHNV, YYDKDF (reference sequence). With V trimmed by 3 bases and J by 4 bases, 11 bases remained unmatched. The CDR3 loop reads CATSSGKGPGGTGELFF. DNA for the CDR3: TGTGCCACCAGCAGCGGAAAGGGACCGGGGGGCACCGGGGAGCTGTTTTTT.

This clone was picked up one time. The genes are TRBV5-4 and TRBJ2-1; TRBD2 agrees at 14 bases. The CDR3 totals 17 residues. Germline V gene sequence: CDR1 SGHNT, CDR2 YYREEE (reference sequence). Trimming cost V 4 bases and J 7 bases; bases outside gene matches: 10. The CDR3 region has the DNA TGTGCCAGCAGCGGTGCGGGACTAGCGGGAGTGGGGAATGAGCAGTTCTTC. Translation: CASSGAGLAGVGNEQFF.

This clone has more than one count but fewer than ten. The chain combines TRBV11-2 with TRBJ1-1, with D possibly being TRBD1 (6 bases). V was trimmed by 5 bases and J by 4 bases, leaving 14 bases between them. The CDR3 is 14 residues long. Germline CDR1 and CDR2: SGHAT and FQNNGV. The CDR3 sequence is CASSPRARGTEAFF. DNA for the CDR3: TGTGCCAGCAGCCCCCGGGCCAGGGGCACTGAAGCTTTCTTT.

The chain links TRBV6-6 to TRBJ1-5, with 9 bases identical to TRBD1. The ends lost 4 bases at V and 3 bases at J; junction bases unmatched: 4. Germline CDR1 reads MNHNY; CDR2 reads SVGAGI (reference sequence). CDR3 length: 15 amino acids. The CDR3: CASSSRDRVNQPQHF. In nucleotides, the CDR3 is TGTGCCAGCAGTTCCCGGGACAGGGTCAATCAGCCCCAGCATTTT.

The chain uses TRBV3-1 (or the pseudogene TRBV3-2) and TRBJ2-7; 7 bases align to TRBD2. Germline loops: CDR1 LGHDT, CDR2 YNNKEL (reference sequence). Unmatched junction bases numbered 16, after V lost 3 bases and J lost 2 bases. The CDR3 contains 18 residues. CDR3 amino acids: CASSHSPWDSGRTYEQYF. Here the CDR3 DNA reads TGTGCCAGCAGCCACTCCCCCTGGGATAGCGGGCGTACCTACGAGCAGTACTTC.